This T cell receptor beta chain was profiled in a study of OX40 agonist ivuxolimab in advanced cancers. Study-wide background: Hepatocellular carcinoma, melanoma, renal cell or head and neck cancer affected the dose-escalation patients.

To note about this clone: The antigen remains unidentified.

Sequencing used immunoSEQ multiplex PCR; TCRdb keeps in-frame clones, though not all of them. Counted here are more than 45,000 clones, more than 70% occurring once; the ten biggest clones make up around 1.5%. The CDR3 covers 13 residues. Trimming left V 5 bases short and J 3 bases short, with 8 bases between. The germline V gene has CDR1 SNHLY and CDR2 FYNNEI. Notes on the study in general: Partial responders treated at 0.1-3.0 mg/kg exhibited clonal expansion among the lowest measured. Antigen specificity remained undetermined for the expanded peripheral T cells. CD4+ and CD8+ blood T cells expanded clonally by week 6 at 0.1 to 3.0 mg/kg.

The chain links TRBV2 to TRBJ1-5; D uncertain. This TCR was recovered from an adult with an advanced solid tumor such as melanoma, head and neck, liver or kidney cancer. The sequences come from CD4+ or CD8+ T cells sorted from blood, collected in a trial of the OX40 agonist ivuxolimab. The CDR3 is CASSKRLNQPQHF. In nucleotides, the CDR3 is TGTGCCAGCAGTAAAAGGCTCAATCAGCCCCAGCATTTT.